Each of the 21 T cell receptor beta chains below was sequenced from the same sample in a study of T-cell memory formation after mild COVID-19 (dated by TCRdb to about 2021). Library generation was performed with 5' RACE. Sequencing was performed on an Illumina NovaSeq 6000. The public reads were reanalyzed by TCRdb: fastp trimming at Q25, MiXCR alignment, in-frame beta chains only. Every entry covers one CDR3 protein and lists the most common genes and DNA from its rows. The sample table shows 150,000 or so distinct CDR3 sequences, and less than 40% are seen once. Around 12% of the sample is in the top ten clones. Sequenced: PBMCs or a T cell subset sorted from them (not recorded which). These receptors originate from an adult woman who had mild COVID-19 (a few samples of this study predate the infection). The sample titles of this study are shuffled in the database, so cell type and time point are left out; the donor was told from shared clones.

This clonotype was counted a few times. The chain employs TRBV30 and TRBJ1-5; the match to TRBD1 covers 8 bases. The CDR3 length is 16 residues. CDR1 GTSNPN and CDR2 SVGIG come from the germline V gene (reference sequence). Trimming at V came to 5 bases and at J to 3 bases, leaving 12 bases not matched to a gene. Here the CDR3 DNA reads TGTGCCTGGGGAACTGGGACAGGTAGGGCCAATCAGCCCCAGCATTTT. Its translation: CAWGTGTGRANQPQHF.

V and J are TRBV6-5 and TRBJ1-1, with D unclear. The CDR3 spans 15 residues. The germline gives CDR1 MNHEY, CDR2 SVGAGI. The V gene lost 7 bases and the J gene lost 0 bases, with 15 bases spanning the gap. The CDR3 reads CASTKALRLNTEAFF. CDR3 nucleotide sequence: TGTGCCAGCACTAAAGCCCTCAGGTTGAACACTGAAGCTTTCTTT.

This sequence joins TRBV4-2 and TRBJ2-5; no reliable D call. With 0 bases removed from V and 4 bases from J, the gap between germline ends came to 12 bases. Germline CDR1 and CDR2: LGHNA and YNFKEQ. The CDR3 has 15 amino acids. In DNA, the CDR3 is TGTGCCAGCAGCCAAGATGGAGTTGTTGGAGAGACCCAGTACTTC. Translation: CASSQDGVVGETQYF.

The chain couples TRBV12-3 or TRBV12-4 to TRBJ2-1; D could derive from TRBD1 or TRBD2 (5 bases each). Trimming pared 9 bases from V and 10 bases from J, leaving 10 bases between. CDR3 size: 10 residues. The chain's CDR3 is CASGGKEQFF. In nucleotides, the CDR3 is TGTGCCAGTGGGGGAAAGGAGCAGTTCTTC.

The chain is built from TRBV6-2 or TRBV6-3 and TRBJ2-2, with D unclear. CDR1 is MNHEY and CDR2 is SVGEGT in the germline V gene. There are 15 residues in the CDR3. V was cut by 0 bases and J by 10 bases, with 15 bases left in between. The CDR3 region has the DNA TGTGCCAGCAGTTACTCGAGGCTAGATCTTGAGGAGCTGTTTTTT. Its protein is CASSYSRLDLEELFF.

V is TRBV6-1 and J is TRBJ1-2; D is unclear. The CDR3 covers 15 residues. Germline loops: CDR1 MNHNS, CDR2 SASEGT. V lost 3 bases and J 8 bases, leaving 19 bases between the germline ends. The CDR3 sequence is CASSDPGSPGRGYTF. In nucleotides, the CDR3 is TGTGCCAGCAGTGACCCGGGTAGCCCGGGTAGGGGCTACACCTTC.

There are a few counts of this clonotype. The chain recombines TRBV30 with TRBJ1-5, with TRBD1 matching 9 bases. The CDR3 is 16 residues long. In germline, CDR1 is GTSNPN, CDR2 SVGIG (reference sequence). V trimming: 5 bases; J trimming: 1 base; junction bases outside the gene matches: 9. The CDR3 bases are TGTGCCTGGGGGACAGGGTTTAGCGGGAGCAATCAGCCCCAGCATTTT. Its translation: CAWGTGFSGSNQPQHF.

The V and J genes are TRBV3-1 and TRBJ2-7; D is unresolved. The ends were cut back, 4 bases at V and 2 bases at J, with 12 bases in the middle. The germline gives CDR1 LGHDT, CDR2 YNNKEL (reference sequence). CDR3 size: 14 residues. The CDR3 bases are TGTGCCAGCAGCCGAGGACCCTTGGCCTACGAGCAGTACTTC. It codes for CASSRGPLAYEQYF.

The V call is TRBV20-1, the J call TRBJ2-7, with 9 bases lining up with TRBD2. The CDR3 extends over 13 amino acids. V lost 3 bases to trimming and J lost 7 bases; unmatched junction nucleotides: 7. CDR1 and CDR2 (germline): DFQATT, SNEGSKA (reference sequence). The CDR3 loop is CSASPGLATEQYF. DNA for the CDR3: TGCAGTGCTAGCCCCGGACTAGCGACGGAGCAGTACTTC.

In this sample, this clonotype turned up a few times. The rearrangement joins TRBV7-6 to TRBJ1-2, with 8 positions matching TRBD1. Per the germline V gene, CDR1 is SGHVS and CDR2 is FNYEAQ. Trimming took 1 base from V and 4 from J; bases not matched to a gene: 5. This CDR3 is 15 amino acids long. Written as DNA, the CDR3 is TGTGCCAGCAGCTTAGGGACAGGGATTGGCTATGGCTACACCTTC. It translates to CASSLGTGIGYGYTF.

The V gene is TRBV7-9, the J gene TRBJ2-1; the D call may be TRBD1 or TRBD2 (6 bases each). This CDR3 is 17 amino acids long. The V end lost 3 bases, the J end lost 4 bases, and 19 bases lay between the germline ends. Germline loops: CDR1 SEHNR, CDR2 FQNEAQ (reference sequence). CDR3 protein: CASSFGGGAGRYNEQFF. CDR3 bases: TGTGCCAGCAGCTTCGGGGGCGGGGCTGGTAGGTACAATGAGCAGTTCTTC.

The count of this clonotype is one. J is TRBJ2-2 and V is TRBV5-1; 7 bases match TRBD1. Per the germline V gene, CDR1 is SGHRS and CDR2 is YFSETQ. The CDR3 contains 14 residues. The J segment lost 6 bases and the V segment lost 3 bases, leaving 5 bases of the junction unmatched. CDR3 DNA: TGCGCCAGCAGCTGGGACAGTCCGGCCGGGGAGCTGTTTTTT. It specifies CASSWDSPAGELFF.

This chain uses TRBV9 with TRBJ1-1; perhaps TRBD1 as D (6 bases). V was shortened by 4 bases and J by 2 bases, with 15 bases between the two germline ends. The CDR3 covers 15 residues. CDR1 and CDR2 (germline): SGDLS, YYNGEE. The CDR3 coding sequence is TGTGCCAGCAGCTCGGGAAAACAGGGTAACACTGAAGCTTTCTTT. Translating gives CASSSGKQGNTEAFF. Looking up the rest from reference TRBV9 and TRBJ1-1 gives the full variable domain: DSGVTQTPKHLITATGQRVTLRCSPRSGDLSVYWYQQSLDQGLQFLIQYYNGEERAKGNILERFSAQQFPDLHSELNLSSLELGDSALYFCASSSGKQGNTEAFFGQGTRLTVV.

This clonotype has just a few counts. The chain employs TRBV10-3 and TRBJ2-4; TRBD1 is a possible D gene (8 bases). The V gene's germline CDR1 is ENHRY and CDR2 SYGVKD. The V gene lost 2 bases and the J gene lost 1 base, with 12 bases spanning the gap. The CDR3 spans 16 residues. The DNA of the CDR3 is TGTGCCATCAGTGAGGAACAGGGGGGGGCCAAAAACATTCAGTACTTC. Encoded protein: CAISEEQGGAKNIQYF.

V usage is TRBV7-8 and J usage is TRBJ1-4; 7 bases are a match to TRBD1. Germline CDR1 and CDR2: SGHVS and FQNEAQ. The V and J ends lost 5 bases and 3 bases, in that order; junction bases with no gene match: 6. This CDR3 has 15 residues. CDR3 coding DNA: TGTGCCAGCAGCCCGCGGACAGGTGCTAATGAAAAACTGTTTTTT. It specifies CASSPRTGANEKLFF.

V and J are TRBV30 and TRBJ1-1; D gene ambiguous. The CDR3 is 10 amino acids. Trimming shortened V by 6 bases and J by 7 bases, and 9 bases separated the two germline ends. The germline V gene encodes CDR1 GTSNPN and CDR2 SVGIG (reference sequence). CDR3 region: CACTGGEAFF. CDR3 sequence (DNA): TGTGCCTGCACGGGCGGTGAAGCTTTCTTT. Full variable domain (rest looked up from reference TRBV30 and TRBJ1-1): SQTIHQWPATLVQPVGSPLSLECTVEGTSNPNLYWYRQAAGRGLQLLFYSVGIGQISSEVPQNLSASRPQDRQFILSSKKLLLSDSGFYLCACTGGEAFFGQGTRLTVV.

The chain joins TRBV12-3 or TRBV12-4 to TRBJ1-5; D unclear. The CDR3 extends over 13 amino acids. V was cut by 6 bases and J by 4 bases, with 10 bases left in between. The CDR3 nucleotides read TGTGCCAGCAGCCGTACGGAGAATCAGCCCCAGCATTTT. It encodes CASSRTENQPQHF.

The rearrangement joins TRBV6-6 to TRBJ2-5; D uncertain. Trimming took off 2 bases at V and 5 bases at J, with 6 bases between the two ends. CDR3 length equals 12 residues. Germline CDR1 is MNHNY and CDR2 is SVGAGI (reference sequence). This chain's CDR3 is CASSYPSETQYF. CDR3 sequence (DNA): TGTGCCAGCAGTTACCCGTCGGAGACCCAGTACTTC.

The chain employs TRBV7-6 and TRBJ1-5; possible D gene TRBD1, 6 bases. The CDR3 contains 16 residues. The germline V and J ends were trimmed by 5 bases and 5 bases, with 19 bases remaining between them. Germline V gene data show CDR1 as SGHVS and CDR2 as FNYEAQ. The DNA for the CDR3 is TGTGCCAGCAGCCCCAGCACGGGGGGCATGGATCAGCCCCAGCATTTT. This translates into CASSPSTGGMDQPQHF.

The genes are TRBV3-1 and TRBJ1-2, with D hard to call. The CDR3 sequence is 11 residues long. Germline values: CDR1 LGHDT, CDR2 YNNKEL (reference sequence). The ends were cut back, 5 bases at V and 8 bases at J, with 9 bases in the middle. The CDR3 spells CASSAQRGYTF. In DNA form, the CDR3 reads TGTGCCAGCAGCGCCCAGAGGGGCTACACCTTC.

This clonotype appeared a few times. The V and J genes are TRBV7-9 and TRBJ1-1; D is perhaps TRBD1 (5 bases). Germline-derived CDR1 and CDR2 are SEHNR and FQNEAQ (reference sequence). CDR3 size: 14 residues. V lost 7 bases and J 1 base, leaving 13 bases between the germline ends. DNA for the CDR3: TGTGCCAGCAACCCGGGACGGAGGAACACTGAAGCTTTCTTT. Protein sequence: CASNPGRRNTEAFF.